A selection of T cell receptor beta chains follows, all from one sample in a study of cytomegalovirus exposure and HLA in healthy donors. TCRdb's table, derived via immunoSEQ multiplex PCR, lists solely in-frame clones and lacks some. The table shows hundreds of thousands of clones, with around 86% occurring only once. The material sequenced was PBMCs. The receptor set was obtained from a woman younger than 30 in good health and CMV-seropositive. Each CDR3 is given with its conserved first and last residue. The D gene is left open where the match is weak. Clone size, where shown, is once, few, many, or a class for clones that have expanded.

V	size	J	D	DNA	CDR3
TRBV10-2	-	TRBJ2-3	TRBD1	TGCGCCAGCAACAGACAGGGGGCAGATACGCAGTATTTT	CASNRQGADTQYF
TRBV6-6	-	TRBJ2-5	TRBD2	TGTGCCAGCAGGGGCGGACTAGCGGGCGGGGCGACCCAGTACTTC	CASRGGLAGGATQYF
TRBV28	-	TRBJ2-7	TRBD2	TGTGCCAGCAGTCTAGCGGGGAACTACGAGCAGTACTTC	CASSLAGNYEQYF
TRBV10-2	-	TRBJ1-1	TRBD1	TGCGCCAGCAGTGGGACAGGGAGGGGTAACACTGAAGCTTTCTTT	CASSGTGRGNTEAFF
TRBV30	-	TRBJ2-3	-	TGTGCCTGGCGTGGACTATCGCTCACAGATACGCAGTATTTT	CAWRGLSLTDTQYF
TRBV5-1	-	TRBJ1-1	-	TGCGCCAGCAGCTTGGAACCAACAGGGAGCACTGAAGCTTTCTTT	CASSLEPTGSTEAFF
TRBV6-5	-	TRBJ2-3	TRBD1	TGTGCCAGCAAGGACAGGGGAAGCACAGATACGCAGTATTTT	CASKDRGSTDTQYF
TRBV6-1	-	TRBJ1-1	TRBD1	TGTGCCAGCAGTGAGACAGGGGCGAACACTGAAGCTTTCTTT	CASSETGANTEAFF
TRBV10-3	-	TRBJ1-5	-	TGTGCCATCAGTACGACAGATAGCAATCAGCCCCAGCATTTT	CAISTTDSNQPQHF
TRBV7-9	-	TRBJ2-5	TRBD2	TGTGCCAGCAGCTTTGGACTAGCGGGCATGCAAGAGACCCAGTACTTC	CASSFGLAGMQETQYF
TRBV5-1	once	TRBJ2-3	TRBD2	TGCGCCAGCAGAGCGGGAGTTCCAGATACGCAGTATTTT	CASRAGVPDTQYF
TRBV6-5	-	TRBJ2-7	-	TGTGCCAGCAGTTACAGCCGGGACAAAGTCTCCTACGAGCAGTACTTC	CASSYSRDKVSYEQYF
TRBV7-3	-	TRBJ2-5	TRBD2	TGTGCCAGCAGCTTGGGACTAGCGGGGGAGACCCAGTACTTC	CASSLGLAGETQYF
TRBV7-9	-	TRBJ2-5	-	TGTGCCAGCAGCTACCGGGACAACCAAGAGACCCAGTACTTC	CASSYRDNQETQYF
TRBV7-2	-	TRBJ2-3	-	TGTGCCAGCAGCTTAGCGCTCGGGGGCACAGATACGCAGTATTTT	CASSLALGGTDTQYF
TRBV18	-	TRBJ1-2	-	TGTGCCAGCTCACCAGGGACGGGGGTACCCTATGGCTACACCTTC	CASSPGTGVPYGYTF
TRBV19	-	TRBJ2-7	TRBD2	TGTGCCAGTAGTATGTTGCTAGCGGGAGACGAGCAGTACTTC	CASSMLLAGDEQYF
TRBV27	-	TRBJ1-1	TRBD1	TGTGCCAGCAGTCCGTTAGGGACAGGGGGGACCGGGAACACTGAAGCTTTCTTT	CASSPLGTGGTGNTEAFF
TRBV27	-	TRBJ2-7	TRBD1	TGTGCCAGCAGAACTGCCGGGACAGGGGATTTAGAGCAGTACTTC	CASRTAGTGDLEQYF
TRBV6-1	-	TRBJ2-2	-	TGTGCCAGCACCGCCATACAGGGAAACACCGGGGAGCTGTTTTTT	CASTAIQGNTGELFF
TRBV9	-	TRBJ2-6	TRBD1	TGTGCCAGCAGCGTAGCTTCGTGGGACAGACGCTCTGGGGCCAACGTCCTGACTTTC	CASSVASWDRRSGANVLTF
TRBV20-1	few	TRBJ2-7	-	TGCAGTGCTCTTACCTACGAGCAGTACTTC	CSALTYEQYF